These 14 T cell receptor beta chains share one sample of origin, sequenced in a study of T cell responses to AZD1222 COVID-19 vaccine. Repertoires were generated with immunoSEQ multiplex PCR, while TCRdb's copy carries only in-frame clones and drops some. The data contain approximately 110,000 clones, 80% to 90% of them singletons. The sequencing used peripheral blood, collected on day 0 of AZD1222 vaccination. The receptors derive from an adult in good health.

There are a few counts of this clone. The gene calls are TRBV10-1 and TRBJ2-7, with D unresolved. V lost 6 bases and J lost 5, with 11 bases in between. The CDR3 length is 12 residues. The germline CDR1 and CDR2 sequences are WNHNN and SYGVQD (reference sequence). CDR3 bases: TGCGCCAGCAGACGGGTCAGCGACGAGCAGTACTTC. Its translation: CASRRVSDEQYF.

The V call is TRBV28, the J call TRBJ1-4, with a weak D call TRBD1 (5 bases). The germline V gene encodes CDR1 MDHEN and CDR2 SYDVKM. V was clipped by 4 bases and J by 5 bases, with 14 bases between them. This CDR3 spans 15 amino acids. The CDR3 nucleotides are TGTGCCAGCAGTTCCCCCGGGACTGGGAATGAAAAACTGTTTTTT. Residues: CASSSPGTGNEKLFF.

The J gene is TRBJ1-2, the V gene TRBV27; 8 nucleotides line up with TRBD1. CDR1 and CDR2 from the germline V gene are MNHEY and SMNVEV (reference sequence). The CDR3 consists of 15 residues. Unmatched junction bases numbered 15, after V lost 7 bases and J lost 8 bases. The CDR3 DNA is TGTGCCAGCACGGGTATCGACAGGGGCGGAGAAGGCTACACCTTC. Its protein is CASTGIDRGGEGYTF.

This sequence joins TRBV6-2 or TRBV6-3 and TRBJ1-1, with D perhaps matching TRBD1 (6 bases). The V gene's germline CDR1 is MNHEY and CDR2 SVGEGT. Deletions cut 6 bases from V and 8 bases from J, with 10 bases between. CDR3 length: 11 residues. The CDR3, as DNA: TGTGCCAGCAGCCAGGGACAAGAAGCTTTCTTT. Its protein is CASSQGQEAFF.

This rearrangement joins TRBV7-8 to TRBJ1-6, with 8 bases that match TRBD1. J was trimmed by 5 bases and V by 5 bases; bases with no gene match: 8. The length of the CDR3 is 16 residues. Germline assignment: CDR1 SGHVS and CDR2 FQNEAQ. CDR3 loop: CASSPRTGFDNSPLHF. CDR3 nucleotide sequence: TGTGCCAGCAGCCCCAGGACAGGGTTTGATAATTCACCCCTCCACTTT. The full variable domain, completed using reference TRBV7-8 and TRBJ1-6, is GAGVSQSPRYKVAKRGQDVALRCDPISGHVSLFWYQQALGQGPEFLTYFQNEAQLDKSGLPSDRFFAERPEGSVSTLKIQRTQQEDSAVYLCASSPRTGFDNSPLHFGNGTRLTVT.

The rearrangement uses TRBV19 and TRBJ2-1, with unresolved D. V was shortened by 1 base and J by 2 bases, with 15 bases between the two germline ends. The CDR3 sequence is 17 residues long. Germline V gene sequence: CDR1 LNHDA, CDR2 SQIVND (reference sequence). The CDR3 is CASSIGRLRAPYNEQFF. The CDR3 bases are TGTGCCAGTAGTATAGGGCGACTCCGGGCCCCCTACAATGAGCAGTTCTTC.

The gene calls are TRBV5-1 and TRBJ2-1; TRBD2 matches 7 bases. The germline V gene has CDR1 SGHRS and CDR2 YFSETQ. CDR3 size: 19 residues. V gave up 6 bases and J gave up 0 bases; unmatched junction bases: 18. CDR3 loop: CASTKKRAGELGSYNEQFF. The DNA for the CDR3 is TGCGCCAGCACGAAAAAAAGGGCGGGGGAGCTTGGCTCCTACAATGAGCAGTTCTTC.

CDR3 region: CASSEREGNEQYF. The CDR3 DNA reads TGTGCCAGCAGCGAGCGGGAGGGGAACGAGCAGTACTTC. The V gene is TRBV27, the J gene TRBJ2-7; 10 bases line up with TRBD2. The CDR3 runs to 13 residues. Trimming took 6 bases from V and 5 from J; bases not matched to a gene: 4. The germline V gene encodes CDR1 MNHEY and CDR2 SMNVEV (reference sequence).

This clone was seen more than once but under ten times. V usage is TRBV6-5 and J usage is TRBJ1-2; a possible D gene is TRBD1 (6 bases). Trimming took off 2 bases at V and 3 bases at J, with 16 bases between the two ends. Per the germline V gene, CDR1 is MNHEY and CDR2 is SVGAGI. CDR3 length: 16 residues. In DNA form, the CDR3 reads TGTGCCAGCAGTTACCAAGGGGGGTACATCCACTATGGCTACACCTTC. Protein product: CASSYQGGYIHYGYTF.

The chain has TRBV28 and TRBJ2-2, with a tentative D call TRBD1 (5 bases). Trimming removed 7 bases at V and 1 base at J, with 10 bases between. The CDR3 extends over 14 amino acids. Looked up from germline, CDR1 is MDHEN and CDR2 is SYDVKM. The CDR3 DNA sequence: TGTGCCAGCACCCAACAGGAGAACACCGGGGAGCTGTTTTTT. Amino acid sequence: CASTQQENTGELFF.

The chain couples TRBV5-1 to TRBJ2-5, with D possibly TRBD2 on 5 matching bases. Germline V gives CDR1 SGHRS, CDR2 YFSETQ. V was clipped by 1 base and J by 5 bases, with 18 bases between them. This CDR3 region has 16 residues. This CDR3 reads CASSLILAGPGETQYF. CDR3 coding DNA: TGCGCCAGCAGCTTGATCCTAGCAGGCCCCGGGGAGACCCAGTACTTC. The full variable domain, in which reference TRBV5-1 and TRBJ2-5 provide the parts outside the CDR3, is KAGVTQTPRYLIKTRGQQVTLSCSPISGHRSVSWYQQTPGQGLQFLFEYFSETQRNKGNFPGRFSGRQFSNSRSEMNVSTLELGDSALYLCASSLILAGPGETQYFGPGTRLLVL.

CDR3 nucleotide sequence: TGTGCTAGTGGTCAAACAGGGGGCCCAGATACGCAGTATTTT. Translating it yields CASGQTGGPDTQYF. The chain joins TRBV12-5 to TRBJ2-3; TRBD1 matches at 9 bases. The V gene end was trimmed by 5 bases and the J gene end by 4 bases; junction bases not matched to a gene: 4. This CDR3 region has 14 residues. Germline V CDR1 and CDR2: LGHNT, FRNRAP.

The sample holds one count of this clone. V and J are TRBV13 and TRBJ2-1; 8 bases are shared with TRBD2. Germline lookup yields CDR1 PRHDT and CDR2 FYEKMQ (reference sequence). The CDR3 has 15 residues. Trimming removed 2 bases from V and 9 bases from J; junction bases left unmatched: 9. Here the CDR3 DNA reads TGTGCCAGCAGCTTAAGCGGGAGTTGGGCAGGTGAGCAGTTCTTC. Encoded protein: CASSLSGSWAGEQFF.

This chain connects TRBV6-5 to TRBJ1-1, with D uncertain. The germline V gene encodes CDR1 MNHEY and CDR2 SVGAGI. This CDR3 comprises 12 residues. Trimming took 5 bases from V and 7 from J, leaving 11 bases between them. The CDR3 reads CASSTVGSEAFF. CDR3 bases: TGTGCCAGCAGTACCGTGGGCAGTGAAGCTTTCTTT.